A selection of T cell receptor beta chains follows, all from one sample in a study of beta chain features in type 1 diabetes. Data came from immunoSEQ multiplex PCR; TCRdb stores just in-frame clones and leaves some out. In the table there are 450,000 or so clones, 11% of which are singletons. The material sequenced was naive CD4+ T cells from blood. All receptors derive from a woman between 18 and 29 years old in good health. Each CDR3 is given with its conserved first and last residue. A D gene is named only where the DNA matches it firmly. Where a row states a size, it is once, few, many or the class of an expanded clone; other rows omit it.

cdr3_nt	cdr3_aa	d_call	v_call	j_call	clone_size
TGCGCCAGCAGCCCAGGGCTCCAAGAGACCCAGTACTTC	CASSPGLQETQYF	NA	TRBV5-1	TRBJ2-5	NA
TGCAGCGTTGAATATTCTAGCGGGAAGGGGGGGACCCAGTACTTC	CSVEYSSGKGGTQYF	TRBD2	TRBV29-1	TRBJ2-5	NA
TGTGCCAGCAGCGAAAGCGGGATCTCCTACAATGAGCAGTTCTTC	CASSESGISYNEQFF	TRBD2	TRBV9	TRBJ2-1	NA
TGTGCCAGTAGTACCGGGGACAGCTCCTACGAGCAGTACTTC	CASSTGDSSYEQYF	TRBD1	TRBV19	TRBJ2-7	NA
TGTGCCAGCAGTGAAAATCAGGGGCCTCCCATTGGGCAGTTCTTC	CASSENQGPPIGQFF	NA	TRBV2	TRBJ2-1	NA
TGTGCCAGCAGTGCCCGACGGGCCTGGGGCGAGCAGTACTTC	CASSARRAWGEQYF	NA	TRBV25-1	TRBJ2-7	NA
TGTGCCAGCACTGATGAGCAGTACTTC	CASTDEQYF	NA	TRBV6-7	TRBJ2-7	few
TGTGCCAGCAGCCCCGGGACAGCGTCTAACTATGGCTACACCTTC	CASSPGTASNYGYTF	TRBD1	TRBV9	TRBJ1-2	few
TGTGCCAGCAGCTTATCAGGGGGGAGGTCAGAGACCCAGTACTTC	CASSLSGGRSETQYF	NA	TRBV7-3	TRBJ2-5	few
TGTGCCACCAGCAGAGATGGAGGGACAGGGGGCTACAATGAGCAGTTCTTC	CATSRDGGTGGYNEQFF	TRBD1	TRBV15	TRBJ2-1	once
TGCGCCAGCAGCCAAGGAGTACAAGAGACCCAGTACTTC	CASSQGVQETQYF	NA	TRBV4-3	TRBJ2-5	NA
TGTGCCAGCAGCCCCGGGGACTACGAGCAGTACTTC	CASSPGDYEQYF	NA	TRBV11-1	TRBJ2-7	NA
TGTGCCAGCAGCCAAGTGTCAGGTCGGACCTACAATGAGCAGTTCTTC	CASSQVSGRTYNEQFF	NA	TRBV14	TRBJ2-1	NA
TGTGCCTGGAGTAGTCGGGTTGAGCAGTTCTTC	CAWSSRVEQFF	NA	TRBV30	TRBJ2-1	NA
TGTGCCAGCAGCGTAGGCCTACCATACTCCTACGAGCAGTACTTC	CASSVGLPYSYEQYF	NA	TRBV9	TRBJ2-7	few
TGTGCCAGCAGCGAACAAGGGACTTATGGCTACACCTTC	CASSEQGTYGYTF	NA	TRBV14	TRBJ1-2	NA
TGTGCCAGCAGCCCCAACGGGGAGCTGTTTTTT	CASSPNGELFF	NA	TRBV13	TRBJ2-2	few
TGTGCCACCAGCAGAGACTCGGTAGTTAGTCCGGATACGCAGTATTTT	CATSRDSVVSPDTQYF	NA	TRBV15	TRBJ2-3	NA
TGCAGCGTTGAAGACGGCTGGGGGGGGATGAACACTGAAGCTTTCTTT	CSVEDGWGGMNTEAFF	NA	TRBV29-1	TRBJ1-1	NA
TGTGCCAGCAGCTTAACCCCGACAGGGTCTGGGGCCAACGTCCTGACTTTC	CASSLTPTGSGANVLTF	TRBD1	TRBV7-2	TRBJ2-6	few
TGCAGCGTTGAGGGCAGATTAATGAACACTGAAGCTTTCTTT	CSVEGRLMNTEAFF	NA	TRBV29-1	TRBJ1-1	few
TGTGCCACCAGCAGGCACCAGAGGTACAATGAGCAGTTCTTC	CATSRHQRYNEQFF	NA	TRBV15	TRBJ2-1	few
TGTGCCAGCAGCTTAGCTTCCCGGGAGACCCAGTACTTC	CASSLASRETQYF	NA	TRBV7-2	TRBJ2-5	NA
TGTGCCAGCAGCTTATTGGGAGGGCCTAACAATGAGCAGTTCTTC	CASSLLGGPNNEQFF	TRBD2	TRBV11-2	TRBJ2-1	few
TGCAGTGCTACCAACAGAGGGGGCTACACCTTC	CSATNRGGYTF	NA	TRBV20-1	TRBJ1-2	few
TGTGCCAGCACCCCGGTACCAGGACTAGTAAACACCGGGGAGCTGTTTTTT	CASTPVPGLVNTGELFF	TRBD2	TRBV5-4	TRBJ2-2	few
TGTGCCAGCAGTGACCCGGACAGGCTCTCCGGGGAGCTGTTTTTT	CASSDPDRLSGELFF	TRBD1	TRBV25-1	TRBJ2-2	few
TGTGCCAGCAGTGCTCCGGGGATCGATAATTCACCCCTCCACTTT	CASSAPGIDNSPLHF	NA	TRBV28	TRBJ1-6	NA
TGTGCCATCTCCTCGGGACAGGGGGACAAGACCCAGTACTTC	CAISSGQGDKTQYF	TRBD1	TRBV10-3	TRBJ2-5	few
TGTGCCAGCAGCCAAACACGGGTTAGGGGACTAGCGCCGTACAATGAGCAGTTCTTC	CASSQTRVRGLAPYNEQFF	TRBD2	TRBV4-2	TRBJ2-1	NA
TGTGCCAGCAGCGCGAGAATGAACACTGAAGCTTTCTTT	CASSARMNTEAFF	NA	TRBV5-6	TRBJ1-1	NA
TGTGCCAGTCGGGCGGGAAGCGCTCAAGAGACCCAGTACTTC	CASRAGSAQETQYF	NA	TRBV19	TRBJ2-5	few
TGTGCCAGCAGCTTAGGGGCGTTGCTTCAAGAGACCCAGTACTTC	CASSLGALLQETQYF	NA	TRBV7-2	TRBJ2-5	NA
TGTGCCAGCAGCTTAGTTGGCGGGATAGATACGCAGTATTTT	CASSLVGGIDTQYF	NA	TRBV7-9	TRBJ2-3	NA
TGTGCCAGCAGCCGAGGCCAGGTCCGGGACGCGTACAATGAGCAGTTCTTC	CASSRGQVRDAYNEQFF	NA	TRBV14	TRBJ2-1	few
TGTGCCAGCAGTGATGGCAGGGGGCGAGGTGGCTACACCTTC	CASSDGRGRGGYTF	TRBD1	TRBV25-1	TRBJ1-2	NA
TGTGCCAGTAGTGGCTCAGGCAGGGTGAACACTGAAGCTTTCTTT	CASSGSGRVNTEAFF	NA	TRBV19	TRBJ1-1	NA
TGTGCCAGCAGTTTGCGTACTTCCTACGAGCAGTACTTC	CASSLRTSYEQYF	NA	TRBV27	TRBJ2-7	few
TGTGCCAGCAGCTTAGCGTCGGCAGGGAAAGAGACCCAGTACTTC	CASSLASAGKETQYF	NA	TRBV7-9	TRBJ2-5	few
TGTGCCAGCAGCCAGGGACAGGGGATGGAGACCCAGTACTTC	CASSQGQGMETQYF	TRBD1	TRBV14	TRBJ2-5	few
TGTGCCAGCAGCGTAGTTGGGGACGGATACGAGCAGTACTTC	CASSVVGDGYEQYF	NA	TRBV9	TRBJ2-7	NA
TGTGCCAGCAGCGCCGGGACGCGAGAGACCCAGTACTTC	CASSAGTRETQYF	NA	TRBV5-4	TRBJ2-5	once
TGTGCCAGCTCACCAAAGGGGAAGACCCAGTACTTC	CASSPKGKTQYF	NA	TRBV18	TRBJ2-5	few
TGTGCCAGCAGGCTAGACACCTGGTCACCCCTCCACTTT	CASRLDTWSPLHF	NA	TRBV27	TRBJ1-6	few
TGTGCCAGCAGCTTGGTTCTAAATTCACCCCTCCACTTT	CASSLVLNSPLHF	NA	TRBV5-4	TRBJ1-6	NA
TGTGCCAGCAGCTTAGCAGGGGCCCAAGAGACCCAGTACTTC	CASSLAGAQETQYF	NA	TRBV7-9	TRBJ2-5	NA
TGTGCCAGCAAGCGTCGGAGCAGAGAGACCCAGTACTTC	CASKRRSRETQYF	NA	TRBV7-8	TRBJ2-5	NA
TGTGCCAGCAGCTTATACGGGACAGCCTCGGTCGCGGCCAACGTCCTGACTTTC	CASSLYGTASVAANVLTF	TRBD1	TRBV7-9	TRBJ2-6	NA
TGTGCCAGCAGCGACAGTGGACTAGCGGGTAGACAGACCCAGTACTTC	CASSDSGLAGRQTQYF	TRBD2	TRBV9	TRBJ2-5	few
TGTGCCAGTAGCCCTCTGGGGCCGCTTGGGCCAGGGACCCAGTACTTC	CASSPLGPLGPGTQYF	NA	TRBV19	TRBJ2-5	few
TGTGCCAGCAGCCCCCAGGGGCGCCCCACAGATACGCAGTATTTT	CASSPQGRPTDTQYF	NA	TRBV11-1	TRBJ2-3	NA
TGTGCCATCAGTCCCGGGACTAGCGGGGGGGCCTTAGGAGAGCAGTTCTTC	CAISPGTSGGALGEQFF	TRBD2	TRBV10-3	TRBJ2-1	few
TGTGCCAGCAGCTTGACCATAGCGGGTCTATTCTCTGGGGCCAACGTCCTGACTTTC	CASSLTIAGLFSGANVLTF	TRBD2	TRBV7-6	TRBJ2-6	NA
TGCAGCTCACGGGGACAGGAAGAGACCCAGTACTTC	CSSRGQEETQYF	TRBD1	TRBV29-1	TRBJ2-5	few